This entry concerns a single T cell receptor beta chain. The antigen it recognizes is unknown. Qualities for individual bases were not recorded, and no much larger clone is one base off. Libraries came from PCR. These reads were obtained on an Illumina HiSeq 2500. Molecular barcoding was employed in the preparation of TCR libraries, with unique molecular identifiers being used to normalize TCRbeta repertoire quantification. The raw public reads went through TCRdb reprocessing: fastp at Q25, MiXCR clone calling, in-frame beta chains kept. Every entry covers one CDR3 protein and lists the most common genes and DNA from its rows. In all, the sample holds 480,000 or so distinct CDR3 sequences, and about 10% of those were seen once. The top ten constitute around 2% of the sample. This sample was taken from a study of T-cell reconstitution after alpha-beta-depleted transplantation in children (TCRdb year 2016). Turning to the overall study: Using TCR repertoire profiling, the study quantitatively followed how T-cell immune reconstitution unfolded in children after TCRalphabeta/CD19-depleted allogeneic hematopoietic cell transplantation. On the study overall, not on this receptor specifically: Hyperexpanded clone frequencies declined over subsequent months; after one year, T-cell counts and TCRbeta diversity were mostly attributed to newly produced T cells. The apparently early alphabetaT-cell count recovery about two months after transplant was reportedly dependent on only several hundred rapidly expanded clones derived from non-depleted graft cells. The high TCRbeta diversity at day 60 in some patients was ascribed to recipient T cells and intrathymic progenitors that had survived conditioning.

The meaning of the sample's treatment or condition label: allogeneic hematopoietic cell transplantation with graft depleted of TCRalphabeta T cells and CD19 B cells. TCRalphabeta/CD19-depleted allogeneic hematopoietic cell grafts were given to the transplant recipients, all of whom were children. Trimming accounts for 5 bases at V and 8 bases at J, while the number of junction bases matched to no gene is 9. Looking up the germline V gene (reference sequence) yields CDR1 SEHNR and CDR2 FQNEAQ. The CDR3, cysteine through phenylalanine, is 14 amino acids long. CDR3 DNA only is kept here, 42 bases in frame from base 1.

This specimen consisted of PBMCs, obtained before TCRalphabeta/CD19-depleted stem cell transplant. The TCR comes from a child aged 2 to 9 with inherited bone marrow failure, due to receive a stem cell transplant. The chain employs TRBV7-9 and TRBJ2-1; a stretch of 7 junction bases matches TRBD2. The CDR3 sequence is CASSVGLSSHEQFF. DNA sequence: TGTGCCAGCAGCGTGGGACTATCGTCCCATGAGCAGTTCTTC.